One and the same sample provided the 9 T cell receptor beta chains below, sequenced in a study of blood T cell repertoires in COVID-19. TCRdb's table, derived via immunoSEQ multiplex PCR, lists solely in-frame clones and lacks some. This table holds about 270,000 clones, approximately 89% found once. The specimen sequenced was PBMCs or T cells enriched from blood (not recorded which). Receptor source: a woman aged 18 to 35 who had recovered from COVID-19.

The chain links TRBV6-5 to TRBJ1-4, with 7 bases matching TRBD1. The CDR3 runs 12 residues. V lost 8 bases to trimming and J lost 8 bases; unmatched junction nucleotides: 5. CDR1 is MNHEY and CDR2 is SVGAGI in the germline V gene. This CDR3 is CASGTVSEKLFF. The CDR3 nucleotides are TGTGCCAGCGGGACAGTTTCGGAAAAACTGTTTTTT.

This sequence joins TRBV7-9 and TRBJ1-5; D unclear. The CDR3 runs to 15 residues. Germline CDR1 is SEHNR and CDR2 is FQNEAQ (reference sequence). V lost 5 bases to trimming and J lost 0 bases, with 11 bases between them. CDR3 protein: CASSPTGYSNQPQHF. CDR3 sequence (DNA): TGTGCCAGCAGCCCGACCGGGTATAGCAATCAGCCCCAGCATTTT.

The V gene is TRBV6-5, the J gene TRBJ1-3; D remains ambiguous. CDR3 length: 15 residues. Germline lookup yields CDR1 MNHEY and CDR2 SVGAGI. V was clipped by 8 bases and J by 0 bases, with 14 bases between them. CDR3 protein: CASRREWSSGNTIYF. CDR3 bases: TGTGCCAGCCGGAGGGAATGGAGCTCTGGAAACACCATATATTTT.

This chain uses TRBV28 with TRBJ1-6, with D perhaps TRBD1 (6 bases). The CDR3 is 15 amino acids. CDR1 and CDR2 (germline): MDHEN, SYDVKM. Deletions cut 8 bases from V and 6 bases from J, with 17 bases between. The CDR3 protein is CASQQGRAINSPLHF. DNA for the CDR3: TGTGCCAGCCAACAGGGCAGGGCAATTAATTCACCCCTCCACTTT.

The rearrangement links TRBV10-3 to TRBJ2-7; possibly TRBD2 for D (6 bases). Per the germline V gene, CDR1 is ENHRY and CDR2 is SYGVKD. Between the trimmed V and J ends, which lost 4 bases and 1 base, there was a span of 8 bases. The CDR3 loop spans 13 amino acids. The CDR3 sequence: CAISASGSYEQYF. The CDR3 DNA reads TGTGCCATCAGTGCGAGCGGGTCCTACGAGCAGTACTTC.

The chain's CDR3 is CASSWKGGQGQGYTF. In DNA, the CDR3 is TGCGCCAGCAGCTGGAAGGGGGGACAGGGACAAGGCTACACCTTC. The gene calls are TRBV5-1 and TRBJ1-2, with TRBD1 identical over 9 bases. Unmatched junction bases numbered 11, after V lost 3 bases and J lost 8 bases. Germline V gene data show CDR1 as SGHRS and CDR2 as YFSETQ. The CDR3 covers 15 residues.

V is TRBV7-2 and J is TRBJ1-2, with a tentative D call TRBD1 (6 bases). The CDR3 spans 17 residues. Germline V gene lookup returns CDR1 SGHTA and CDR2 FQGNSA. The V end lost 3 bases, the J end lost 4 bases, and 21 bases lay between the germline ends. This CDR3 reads CASSFPLTGYASYGYTF. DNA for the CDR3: TGTGCCAGCAGCTTCCCTCTGACAGGTTATGCCTCCTATGGCTACACCTTC. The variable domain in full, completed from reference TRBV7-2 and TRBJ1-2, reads GAGVSQSPSNKVTEKGKDVELRCDPISGHTALYWYRQSLGQGLEFLIYFQGNSAPDKSGLPSDRFSAERTGGSVSTLTIQRTQQEDSAVYLCASSFPLTGYASYGYTFGSGTRLTVV.

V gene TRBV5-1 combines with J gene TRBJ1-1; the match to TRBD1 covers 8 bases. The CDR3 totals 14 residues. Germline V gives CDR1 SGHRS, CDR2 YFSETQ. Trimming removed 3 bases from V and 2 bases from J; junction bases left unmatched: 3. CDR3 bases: TGCGCCAGCAGCTCTGGACAGGGTAACACTGAAGCTTTCTTT. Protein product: CASSSGQGNTEAFF.

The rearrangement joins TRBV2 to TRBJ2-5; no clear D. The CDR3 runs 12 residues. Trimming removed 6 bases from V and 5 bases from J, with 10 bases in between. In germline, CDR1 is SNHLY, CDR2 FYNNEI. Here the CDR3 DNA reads TGTGCCAGCAGAGTAGCACGGGAGACCCAGTACTTC. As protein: CASRVARETQYF.